This T cell receptor beta chain came from a study of human T cells and chemical hapten exposure. Study-level results: TCRs exceeding a frequency of 1 in 1000 stayed unchanged under DPC sensitization. There were significantly more large CDR3 similarity clusters among expanded TCRs than among controls.

TCRdb analysed the RACE reads with MiXCR anew, one entry per CDR3 protein. The sample has more than 70,000 distinct CDR3 sequences, under 14% seen once. Comments on this clonotype: Its antigen is undetermined. This may arise from a read error, as a much more abundant clone is one base away.

Documented time point: patch test 2, 6 weeks after DPC sensitization. As for treatment: therapeutic diphenylcyclopropenone sensitization with weekly scalp DPC. Ahead of each patch test application, blood was drawn. Whole blood, unfractionated, served as the material for total RNA extraction. The CDR3 contains 15 residues. This TCR came from a man younger than 35 with alopecia areata. Some clones in this sample may be carry-over from other donors' samples. This chain uses TRBV12-3 or TRBV12-4 with TRBJ1-6; D unclear. The sample in question was whole blood, obtained in connection with sensitization to the hapten diphenylcyclopropenone (DPC). DNA of the CDR3: TGTGCCAGCAGTTTAAGAACAGAGGTTAATTCATCCCTCCACTTT. Amino acid sequence: CASSLRTEVNSSLHF.